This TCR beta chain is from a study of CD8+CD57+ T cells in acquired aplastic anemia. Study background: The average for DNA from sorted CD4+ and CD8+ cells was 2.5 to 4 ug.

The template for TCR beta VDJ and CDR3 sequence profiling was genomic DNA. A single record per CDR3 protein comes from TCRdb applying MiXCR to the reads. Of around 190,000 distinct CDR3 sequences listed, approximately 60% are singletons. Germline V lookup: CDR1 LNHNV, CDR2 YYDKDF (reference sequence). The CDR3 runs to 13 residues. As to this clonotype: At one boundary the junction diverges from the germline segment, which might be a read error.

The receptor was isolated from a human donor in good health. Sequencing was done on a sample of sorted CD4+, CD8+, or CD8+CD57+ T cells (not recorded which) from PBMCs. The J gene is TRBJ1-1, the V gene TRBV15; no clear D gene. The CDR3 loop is CASSRVVNTEAFF. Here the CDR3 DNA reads TGTGCCAGCAGCAGAGTCGTCAACACTGAAGCTTTCTTT.